This T cell receptor beta chain was found in a study of monozygotic twins with inflammatory bowel disease. From the 5' RACE reads, TCRdb lists one entry per CDR3 protein and no DNA. The listing records 300,000 to 400,000 distinct CDR3 sequences. The CDR3 is 14 residues long. Germline CDR1 is MRHNA and CDR2 is SNTAGT. The chain is built from TRBV6-4 and TRBJ2-2; the TCRdb call, TRBD1, lacks DNA for checking. The source of this sequence is a human donor with ulcerative colitis or Crohn's disease, or a healthy co-twin of an affected twin (not recorded which). The sample comprised blood. This chain's CDR3 is CASNGQAPTGELFF.